This entry concerns a single TCR beta chain. This record comes from a study of shared clonotypes between healthy human individuals. At the level of the study: The plates for each donor numbered three CD4 naive, three CD4 memory, two CD8 naive and one CD8 memory.

Trimming shortened V by 3 bases and J by 8 bases, and 20 bases separated the two germline ends. CDR1 and CDR2 (germline): LGHNA, YNFKEQ. This CDR3 is built from 15 residues. TCRdb's copy holds only in-frame clones and misses some; the assay was immunoSEQ multiplex PCR. The sample holds roughly 640,000 clones, under 80% seen once. This TCR derives from a woman aged 30 to 39 in good health. V and J are TRBV4-2 and TRBJ2-7; D may match TRBD1 or TRBD2 (7 bases each). Sample: memory CD4+ T cells sorted from blood. Sample subset: CD45RA-negative fraction. The CDR3 reads CASSHGAAGGDQQYF. The CDR3 DNA reads as TGTGCCAGCAGCCACGGGGCGGCAGGGGGGGACCAGCAGTACTTC.